The T cell receptor (beta chain) under discussion was sequenced for a study of regulatory T cells in long-lasting Graves disease. The CDR3 is 13 amino acids. Germline CDR1 is MNHEY and CDR2 is SMNVEV (reference sequence). The time point here: newly diagnosed GD, antithyroid drugs for less than 3 months. Following extraction of RNA from PBMCs, that RNA was used to make the TCR library. Researchers made TCR beta libraries by using iRepertoire HTBI primers and running Arm-PCR on CDR3 regions. Each CDR3 protein gets one entry after TCRdb re-called the multiplex PCR reads with MiXCR. Among approximately 470,000 distinct CDR3 sequences listed, about 16% were seen once. Turning to this clonotype: A much bigger clone sits one base away, suggesting this may be a read error.

The data were also submitted as part of a second study, on T cells in Graves' hyperthyroidism and ophthalmopathy.

This receptor was taken from a man aged 35-49 years with Graves disease. Sequencing used peripheral blood mononuclear cells (PBMCs), obtained at new diagnosis, from a patient treated with antithyroid drugs. This chain joins TRBV27 and TRBJ1-2, with D unclear. CDR3 amino acids: CASSLKWYYGYAF. DNA for the CDR3: TGTGCCAGCAGTTTAAAGTGGTACTATGGCTACGCCTTC.